One and the same sample provided the 23 T cell receptor beta chains below, sequenced in a study of blood T cell repertoires in COVID-19. Libraries were prepared by immunoSEQ multiplex PCR; TCRdb keeps only in-frame clonotypes and omits some of them. The sample includes about 92,000 clones, about 91% of them seen just once. Sequencing was carried out using peripheral blood. The receptors shown here come from a human donor with active COVID-19. The donor label of this sample is uncertain.

V usage is TRBV6-6 and J usage is TRBJ2-1; the match to TRBD1 covers 7 bases. CDR1 is MNHNY and CDR2 is SVGAGI in the germline V gene (reference sequence). This CDR3 comprises 15 residues. The trim removed 7 bases at V and 4 bases at J, leaving 10 bases unmatched. The CDR3 loop reads CASMAGQDVYNEQFF. CDR3 nucleotide sequence: TGTGCCAGCATGGCTGGACAGGATGTTTACAATGAGCAGTTCTTC.

The chain links TRBV7-2 to TRBJ1-1, with D tentatively TRBD1 (6 bases). V gave up 5 bases and J gave up 2 bases, with 12 bases separating them. This CDR3 is built from 14 residues. Germline values: CDR1 SGHTA, CDR2 FQGNSA. CDR3 in amino acids: CASSQNRVNTEAFF. The CDR3, as DNA: TGTGCCAGCAGCCAAAACAGGGTAAACACTGAAGCTTTCTTT.

CDR3: CASSLSGTGELFF. Written as DNA, the CDR3 is TGTGCCAGCAGCTTGTCAGGGACCGGGGAGCTGTTTTTT. The V call is TRBV7-8, the J call TRBJ2-2; D is possibly TRBD1 (5 bases). Germline V gives CDR1 SGHVS, CDR2 FQNEAQ. V dropped 3 bases and J dropped 5 bases, with 7 bases sitting between them. The CDR3 length is 13 residues.

The chain combines TRBV24-1 with TRBJ2-1; D is perhaps TRBD1 (6 bases). The CDR3 is 15 amino acids. V lost 5 bases and J 4 bases, leaving 14 bases between the germline ends. CDR1 and CDR2 from the germline V gene are KGHDR and SFDVKD. The CDR3 loop is CATSGRDIRYNEQFF. CDR3 sequence (DNA): TGTGCCACCAGTGGTAGGGACATTCGTTACAATGAGCAGTTCTTC.

V is TRBV9 and J is TRBJ2-3; D remains ambiguous. Germline CDR1 is SGDLS and CDR2 is YYNGEE. The CDR3 runs 12 residues. Trimming removed 0 bases at V and 5 bases at J, with 4 bases between. The CDR3 DNA follows: TGTGCCAGCAGCGTAGGAGTAGATACGCAGTATTTT. Translating gives CASSVGVDTQYF. Supplemented by reference TRBV9 and TRBJ2-3, the full variable domain reads DSGVTQTPKHLITATGQRVTLRCSPRSGDLSVYWYQQSLDQGLQFLIQYYNGEERAKGNILERFSAQQFPDLHSELNLSSLELGDSALYFCASSVGVDTQYFGPGTRLTVL.

The V gene is TRBV3-1 (or the pseudogene TRBV3-2), the J gene TRBJ2-2, with D perhaps matching TRBD2 (5 bases). The CDR3 runs to 14 residues. Between the trimmed V and J ends, which lost 6 bases and 2 bases, there was a span of 10 bases. The germline gives CDR1 LGHDT, CDR2 YNNKEL (reference sequence). The CDR3 sequence: CASRPGSNTGELFF. As DNA, the CDR3 is TGTGCCAGCAGACCGGGGTCAAACACCGGGGAGCTGTTTTTT.

The chain uses TRBV4-3 and TRBJ1-6; 7 bases map to TRBD1. The V segment lost 0 bases and the J segment 7 bases; nucleotides outside the gene matches: 3. There are 15 residues in the CDR3. Germline V gene sequence: CDR1 LGHNA, CDR2 YSLEER. The CDR3 DNA is TGCGCCAGCAGCCAAGAACAGGGGAGGAATTCACCCCTCCACTTT. Amino acid sequence: CASSQEQGRNSPLHF.

This chain uses TRBV4-3 with TRBJ1-5; D unclear. V gave up 4 bases and J gave up 9 bases, with 16 bases separating them. The CDR3 has 14 residues. Germline V CDR1 and CDR2: LGHNA, YSLEER. Written as DNA, the CDR3 is TGCGCCAGCAGCCCCGACACGACCGCAAGGCCCCAGCATTTT. Residues: CASSPDTTARPQHF.

The chain joins TRBV9 to TRBJ2-3, with 12 bases fitting TRBD2. This CDR3 is 16 amino acids long. From germline, CDR1 is SGDLS and CDR2 YYNGEE. V was pared by 4 bases and J by 1 base, with 4 bases of the junction left unmatched. CDR3 protein: CASSSRLAGGTDTQYF. In DNA, the CDR3 is TGTGCCAGCAGCTCCCGACTAGCGGGGGGCACAGATACGCAGTATTTT. Supplemented by reference TRBV9 and TRBJ2-3, the full variable domain reads DSGVTQTPKHLITATGQRVTLRCSPRSGDLSVYWYQQSLDQGLQFLIQYYNGEERAKGNILERFSAQQFPDLHSELNLSSLELGDSALYFCASSSRLAGGTDTQYFGPGTRLTVL.

The chain carries TRBV6-5 and TRBJ2-7; 7 nucleotides agree with TRBD1. V lost 5 bases to trimming and J lost 6 bases; unmatched junction nucleotides: 10. The germline CDR1 and CDR2 sequences are MNHEY and SVGAGI. The CDR3 contains 14 residues. CDR3 residues: CASSPRDSRGEQYF. CDR3 sequence (DNA): TGTGCCAGCAGTCCCCGGGACAGCAGAGGCGAGCAGTACTTC.

The chain couples TRBV6-6 to TRBJ1-6; TRBD1 might be the D (6 bases). This CDR3 is 14 amino acids long. The ends were cut back, 7 bases at V and 9 bases at J, with 16 bases in the middle. Germline V lookup: CDR1 MNHNY, CDR2 SVGAGI (reference sequence). In DNA form, the CDR3 reads TGTGCCAGCAACCCTACTGGGGGGGCTTCACCCCTCCACTTT. Translating it yields CASNPTGGASPLHF.

This chain links TRBV6-5 with TRBJ2-5, with 12 bases lining up with TRBD2. V shed 3 bases and J 13 bases; nucleotides not matched to a gene: 9. The CDR3 totals 14 residues. From germline, CDR1 is MNHEY and CDR2 SVGAGI. The CDR3 spells CASSYPLAGGPLYF. DNA for the CDR3: TGTGCCAGCAGTTATCCCCTAGCGGGGGGGCCCCTGTACTTC.

The chain links TRBV14 to TRBJ1-6; 10 bases match TRBD1. From germline, CDR1 is SGHDN and CDR2 FVKESK. The CDR3 sequence is 15 residues long. V lost 4 bases to trimming and J lost 9 bases; unmatched junction nucleotides: 6. This CDR3 is CASSLTGGVGSPLHF. CDR3 bases: TGTGCCAGCAGCCTGACAGGGGGCGTGGGTTCACCCCTCCACTTT.

The count of this clone is one. The chain employs TRBV5-5 and TRBJ1-3; D unresolved. V dropped 3 bases and J dropped 9 bases, with 10 bases sitting between them. Germline V gives CDR1 SGHKS, CDR2 YYEKEE (reference sequence). This CDR3 contains 12 residues. CDR3 DNA sequence: TGTGCCAGCAGCTCCTTAGGGAGCACCATATATTTT. Protein product: CASSSLGSTIYF.

The genes are TRBV7-8 and TRBJ2-2; D gene unclear. The CDR3 totals 15 residues. V lost 5 bases and J lost 1, with 11 bases in between. From germline, CDR1 is SGHVS and CDR2 FQNEAQ. The CDR3 nucleotides are TGTGCCAGCAGCCCATGGGCAGTGAACACCGGGGAGCTGTTTTTT. Residues: CASSPWAVNTGELFF.

This chain uses TRBV29-1 with TRBJ2-1, with 12 bases lining up with TRBD2. Germline CDR1 and CDR2: SQVTM and ANQGSEA. Unmatched junction bases numbered 5, after V lost 5 bases and J lost 12 bases. The CDR3 has 12 amino acids. CDR3 DNA sequence: TGCAGCGTTCCTAGCGGGGGGGGAGGGCAGTTCTTC. Amino acids: CSVPSGGGGQFF.

V and J are TRBV9 and TRBJ2-1; TRBD2 matches 8 bases. V shed 3 bases and J 4 bases; nucleotides not matched to a gene: 30. This CDR3 has 23 amino acids. Germline values: CDR1 SGDLS, CDR2 YYNGEE. The CDR3: CASSGFGRQKGVAGLDSYNEQFF. The CDR3 nucleotides are TGTGCCAGCAGCGGATTCGGACGGCAGAAGGGGGTAGCGGGGTTGGATAGTTACAATGAGCAGTTCTTC. The whole variable domain, filled in from reference TRBV9 and TRBJ2-1, reads DSGVTQTPKHLITATGQRVTLRCSPRSGDLSVYWYQQSLDQGLQFLIQYYNGEERAKGNILERFSAQQFPDLHSELNLSSLELGDSALYFCASSGFGRQKGVAGLDSYNEQFFGPGTRLTVL.

The chain recombines TRBV10-3 with TRBJ1-1; tentative D call: TRBD1 (5 bases). The V gene's germline CDR1 is ENHRY and CDR2 SYGVKD. This CDR3 has 11 residues. Trimming cost V 10 bases and J 6 bases, with 12 bases left between them. CDR3 in amino acids: CATTGGAEAFF. The CDR3 nucleotides read TGTGCCACCACGGGGGGGGCTGAAGCTTTCTTT.

The chain combines TRBV28 with TRBJ1-5; D is uncertain. CDR1 is MDHEN, CDR2 SYDVKM, per germline. Trimming removed 1 base at V and 9 bases at J, with 16 bases between. This CDR3 is built from 15 residues. The CDR3 DNA reads as TGTGCCAGCAGTTTATCCCTCGCGGGTCTAACGCCCCAGCATTTT. It encodes CASSLSLAGLTPQHF.

The V gene is TRBV7-3, the J gene TRBJ2-5; possible D gene TRBD1, 5 bases. Germline lookup yields CDR1 SGHTA and CDR2 FQGTGA. V was cut by 4 bases and J by 2 bases, with 8 bases left in between. The CDR3 is 13 residues long. The chain's CDR3 is CASSSGYQETQYF. CDR3 in DNA: TGTGCCAGCAGCTCAGGGTATCAAGAGACCCAGTACTTC. Based on the CDR3 plus reference TRBV7-3 and TRBJ2-5, the full variable domain is GAGVSQTPSNKVTEKGKYVELRCDPISGHTALYWYRQSLGQGPEFLIYFQGTGAADDSGLPNDRFFAVRPEGSVSTLKIQRTERGDSAVYLCASSSGYQETQYFGPGTRLLVL.

This clone has just a few counts. J is TRBJ1-3 and V is TRBV5-1; perhaps TRBD1 as D (5 bases). There are 20 residues in the CDR3. Germline CDR1 SGHRS, CDR2 YFSETQ. Deletions cut 4 bases from V and 3 bases from J, with 29 bases between. Written as DNA, the CDR3 is TGCGCCAGCAGCCCCGGTTCCAGGGCCGGCGTGGCGGTGGGTGGAAACACCATATATTTT. It yields the protein CASSPGSRAGVAVGGNTIYF.

The rearrangement joins TRBV11-3 to TRBJ2-1; 7 positions agree with TRBD1. The V segment lost 2 bases and the J segment 4 bases; nucleotides outside the gene matches: 2. There are 14 residues in the CDR3. Germline assignment: CDR1 SGHNT and CDR2 YENEEA. The CDR3 here is CASSLRDSYNEQFF. CDR3 coding DNA: TGTGCCAGCAGCTTAAGGGACAGTTACAATGAGCAGTTCTTC.

This rearrangement joins TRBV28 to TRBJ1-1; 8 nucleotides align to TRBD1. CDR3 length: 15 residues. J gave up 2 bases and V 3 bases, and 5 bases lay outside the gene matches. CDR1 and CDR2 from the germline V gene are MDHEN and SYDVKM. As DNA, the CDR3 is TGTGCCAGCAGTTTCAATACAGGGGGAAACACTGAAGCTTTCTTT. Its protein product is CASSFNTGGNTEAFF. Full variable domain (rest looked up from reference TRBV28 and TRBJ1-1): DVKVTQSSRYLVKRTGEKVFLECVQDMDHENMFWYRQDPGLGLRLIYFSYDVKMKEKGDIPEGYSVSREKKERFSLILESASTNQTSMYLCASSFNTGGNTEAFFGQGTRLTVV.